This entry lists 5 T cell receptor beta chains sequenced from one sample in a study of cytomegalovirus exposure and HLA in healthy donors. The study ran its PCR with 60 Vbeta and 13 Jbeta primers. Clones were read by immunoSEQ multiplex PCR, and TCRdb kept only the in-frame ones, dropping some. The sample includes around 140,000 clones, nearly 80% of them seen just once. Sequenced input: PBMCs. These receptors all stem from a male donor in good health and CMV-seronegative.

CDR3 coding DNA: TGTGCAAGTCGCTTAGCCCCGATACAGGGGAGATCTGGAAACACCATATATTTT. Translated: CASRLAPIQGRSGNTIYF. The rearrangement joins TRBV12-2 to TRBJ1-3; TRBD1, the D gene given by the table, was not confirmed from the DNA. TRBV12-2 is a recognized pseudogene. The CDR3 sequence is 18 residues long.

This rearrangement joins TRBV18 to TRBJ2-5; 9 bases are a match to TRBD2. There are 17 residues in the CDR3. The V gene end was trimmed by 1 base and the J gene end by 1 base; junction bases not matched to a gene: 7. The germline gives CDR1 KGHSH, CDR2 LQKENI. The CDR3 sequence: CASSPRLLAGIQETQYF. CDR3 bases: TGTGCCAGCTCACCACGTCTTCTAGCGGGGATCCAAGAGACCCAGTACTTC.

The gene calls are TRBV5-6 and TRBJ1-1, with no clear D. Germline V CDR1 and CDR2: SGHDT, YYEEEE. V was pared by 0 bases and J by 7 bases, with 7 bases between. The CDR3 is made up of 12 amino acids. The CDR3 DNA reads TGTGCCAGCAGCTTGGGAGGGCGTGAAGCTTTCTTT. Translation: CASSLGGREAFF.

The chain carries TRBV15 and TRBJ2-7; D perhaps matches TRBD2 (6 bases). Trimming took off 0 bases at V and 0 bases at J, with 6 bases between the two ends. The germline gives CDR1 LNHNV, CDR2 YYDKDF (reference sequence). CDR3 length: 14 residues. CDR3 sequence (DNA): TGTGCCACCAGCAGAGACGGGGGCTCCTACGAGCAGTACTTC. Translated, it gives CATSRDGGSYEQYF.

V gene TRBV4-1 combines with J gene TRBJ2-5; TRBD2 might be the D (8 bases). CDR1 and CDR2 from the germline V gene are MGHRA and YSYEKL. The length of the CDR3 is 16 residues. V was trimmed by 4 bases and J by 1 base, leaving 16 bases between them. CDR3 DNA: TGCGCCAGCAGCCGCGGACTAGCAGGGGGCCAAGAGACCCAGTACTTC. Translation: CASSRGLAGGQETQYF.